Listed here are 5 T cell receptor beta chains from one sample, sequenced in a study of prognosis after radiotherapy for stage I lung cancer. Amplification of TCR beta CDR3 from genomic DNA used two-round multiplex PCR. Primers were specific to each TRBV and TRBJ gene in first-round PCR. From the multiplex PCR reads, TCRdb called clonotypes with MiXCR, one entry per CDR3 protein. The profile covers roughly 30,000 distinct CDR3 sequences, with roughly two fifths appearing a single time and around 29% taken by the ten largest. The sequences come from PBMCs, collected before or after stereotactic body radiation therapy (not recorded which). The receptors originated from a donor over 45 with non-small cell lung cancer.

Note on this clonotype: One end of the junction does not line up with germline, which may come from a read error. The J gene is TRBJ1-6, the V gene TRBV5-5; 9 positions agree with TRBD1. The germline V gene encodes CDR1 SGHKS and CDR2 YYEKEE (reference sequence). The CDR3 length is 16 residues. The CDR3 DNA sequence: TGCGCCAGCAGCTTGGGACAGGGTGTCGATAATTCACCCCTCCACTTT. Translating gives CASSLGQGVDNSPLHF.

As to this clonotype: This may arise from a read error, as a much more abundant clone is one base away. In DNA form, the CDR3 reads TGTGCCAGCAGCTCTGGGGCCAAAGTCCTGACTTTC. It yields the protein CASSSGAKVLTF. The chain has TRBV5-5 and TRBJ2-6, with D possibly TRBD1 on 5 matching bases. Germline CDR1 SGHKS, CDR2 YYEKEE (reference sequence). The CDR3 spans 12 residues.

This clonotype has ten or more counts. The J gene is TRBJ2-2, the V gene TRBV11-2; 10 positions agree with TRBD2. Trimming took 4 bases from V and 3 from J; bases not matched to a gene: 14. Germline V gene data show CDR1 as SGHAT and CDR2 as FQNNGV. This CDR3 has 19 residues. The CDR3 reads CASSSRATLAGTYTGELFF. CDR3 DNA: TGTGCCAGCAGCTCCAGAGCGACACTAGCGGGGACTTACACCGGGGAGCTGTTTTTT.

This clonotype has only one observation. The chain combines TRBV28 with TRBJ2-7, with D perhaps TRBD1 (7 bases). The CDR3 length is 18 residues. The V gene's germline CDR1 is MDHEN and CDR2 SYDVKM. The ends were cut back, 6 bases at V and 2 bases at J, with 26 bases in the middle. This chain's CDR3 is CASSARGVATGETYEQYF. In nucleotides, the CDR3 is TGTGCCAGCAGCGCCAGGGGGGTGGCCACAGGGGAAACCTACGAGCAGTACTTC. The variable domain in full, completed from reference TRBV28 and TRBJ2-7, reads DVKVTQSSRYLVKRTGEKVFLECVQDMDHENMFWYRQDPGLGLRLIYFSYDVKMKEKGDIPEGYSVSREKKERFSLILESASTNQTSMYLCASSARGVATGETYEQYFGPGTRLTVT.

About this clonotype: With only one base between it and a far larger clone, this is likely a read error. V and J are TRBV6-1 and TRBJ2-3; D may be TRBD1 or TRBD2 (5 bases each). Germline CDR1 and CDR2: MNHNS and SASEGT. V was shortened by 9 bases and J by 0 bases, with 19 bases between the two germline ends. This CDR3 has 16 amino acids. The DNA of the CDR3 is TGTGCCAGAGGTTTTCCCGGGACGCACAGCACAGATACGCAGTATTTT. Its translation: CARGFPGTHSTDTQYF.